This entry lists 11 T cell receptor beta chains sequenced from one sample in a study of cytomegalovirus exposure and HLA in healthy donors. Use of 60 Vbeta and 13 Jbeta primers characterized the PCR. Clones were sequenced by immunoSEQ multiplex PCR, and TCRdb holds only the in-frame ones, with some missing. The sample yields about 170,000 clones, under 80% seen once. Sequences were obtained from PBMCs. The origin of the receptors is a man aged 35-49 years in good health and CMV-seronegative.

There are a few counts of this clone. The V and J genes are TRBV5-6 and TRBJ1-1; 8 nucleotides agree with TRBD1. V was pared by 8 bases and J by 4 bases, with 10 bases of the junction left unmatched. Germline-derived CDR1 and CDR2 are SGHDT and YYEEEE. This CDR3 has 14 residues. CDR3 region: CASEADRGGTEAFF. CDR3 coding DNA: TGTGCCAGTGAAGCCGACAGGGGAGGCACTGAAGCTTTCTTT.

V gene TRBV5-1 combines with J gene TRBJ2-1; 7 positions agree with TRBD2. Per germline, CDR1 SGHRS and CDR2 YFSETQ. The ends lost 4 bases at V and 4 bases at J; junction bases unmatched: 11. The CDR3 is 16 residues long. In DNA, the CDR3 is TGCGCCAGCAGCACGCTGGTAGCGGGTTATTACAATGAGCAGTTCTTC. Its translation is CASSTLVAGYYNEQFF.

This chain joins TRBV27 and TRBJ2-7; the D is unclear. From germline, CDR1 is MNHEY and CDR2 SMNVEV (reference sequence). The CDR3 has 12 residues. V dropped 1 base and J dropped 1 base, with 2 bases sitting between them. The CDR3 DNA is TGTGCCAGCAGTTTATTATCCTACGAGCAGTACTTC. The encoded protein is CASSLLSYEQYF.

This chain joins TRBV7-2 and TRBJ2-7, with TRBD2 matching over 9 bases. The CDR3 is 15 residues long. V was pared by 5 bases and J by 4 bases, with 9 bases of the junction left unmatched. In germline, CDR1 is SGHTA, CDR2 FQGNSA. CDR3 amino acids: CASSDLSGGRYEQYF. The CDR3 bases are TGTGCCAGCAGCGATTTAAGCGGGGGGCGGTACGAGCAGTACTTC.

A few counts support this clone. The chain employs TRBV5-6 and TRBJ2-1, with D unclear. This CDR3 region has 14 residues. CDR1 SGHDT and CDR2 YYEEEE come from the germline V gene. The V and J ends lost 2 bases and 0 bases respectively, with 6 bases between them. The DNA of the CDR3 is TGTGCCAGCAGCTTAGCCAACTCCTACAATGAGCAGTTCTTC. Translated, it gives CASSLANSYNEQFF. Using reference TRBV5-6 and TRBJ2-1 for the parts outside the CDR3, the full variable domain is DAGVTQSPTHLIKTRGQQVTLRCSPKSGHDTVSWYQQALGQGPQFIFQYYEEEERQRGNFPDRFSGHQFPNYSSELNVNALLLGDSALYLCASSLANSYNEQFFGPGTRLTVL.

The chain carries TRBV27 and TRBJ2-7, with D possibly matching TRBD1 (5 bases). Trimming removed 4 bases at V and 6 bases at J, with 10 bases between. In germline, CDR1 is MNHEY, CDR2 SMNVEV (reference sequence). This CDR3 is 12 amino acids long. The CDR3 here is CASSSKGSEQYF. The CDR3 nucleotides read TGTGCCAGCAGTTCCAAGGGGTCCGAGCAGTACTTC.

This clone was counted between two and nine times. This chain uses TRBV28 with TRBJ2-7, with 15 nucleotides matching TRBD2. CDR1 is MDHEN and CDR2 is SYDVKM in the germline V gene. Trimming took 5 bases from V and 0 from J; bases not matched to a gene: 5. The CDR3 length is 17 residues. This CDR3 is CASSAGTSGGTSYEQYF. The CDR3 bases are TGTGCCAGCAGTGCCGGGACTAGCGGGGGGACCTCCTACGAGCAGTACTTC.

In this sample, this clone turned up once. This chain uses TRBV18 with TRBJ1-5, with D maybe TRBD1 (6 bases). CDR3 length: 14 amino acids. V was clipped by 0 bases and J by 5 bases, with 8 bases between them. Germline CDR1 is KGHSH and CDR2 is LQKENI. CDR3 in amino acids: CASSPPTGDQPQHF. For the CDR3, the DNA is TGTGCCAGCTCACCACCGACAGGAGATCAGCCCCAGCATTTT.

This clone was seen only a few times. The V gene is TRBV5-4, the J gene TRBJ2-2; a possible D gene is TRBD2 (6 bases). CDR1 and CDR2 (germline): SGHNT, YYREEE (reference sequence). There are 15 residues in the CDR3. The ends were cut back, 1 base at V and 5 bases at J, with 12 bases in the middle. DNA of the CDR3: TGTGCCAGCAGCTTGAGGAGGGTGGGGACCGGGGAGCTGTTTTTT. Encoded protein: CASSLRRVGTGELFF.

The J gene is TRBJ2-5, the V gene TRBV2, with a tentative D call TRBD2 (6 bases). Trimming shortened V by 3 bases and J by 7 bases, and 15 bases separated the two germline ends. Germline CDR1 SNHLY, CDR2 FYNNEI. The CDR3 sequence is 14 residues long. DNA for the CDR3: TGTGCCAGCAGTGATTTGCGGGATTTGGGGACCCAGTACTTC. Its translation is CASSDLRDLGTQYF.

This chain links TRBV14 with TRBJ2-5, with D possibly matching TRBD2 (6 bases). This CDR3 is built from 16 residues. V was pared by 4 bases and J by 5 bases, with 20 bases between. CDR1 and CDR2 from the germline V gene are SGHDN and FVKESK. CDR3 protein: CASSPFLAGIGETQYF. DNA for the CDR3: TGTGCCAGCAGCCCCTTCTTGGCGGGAATCGGGGAGACCCAGTACTTC.